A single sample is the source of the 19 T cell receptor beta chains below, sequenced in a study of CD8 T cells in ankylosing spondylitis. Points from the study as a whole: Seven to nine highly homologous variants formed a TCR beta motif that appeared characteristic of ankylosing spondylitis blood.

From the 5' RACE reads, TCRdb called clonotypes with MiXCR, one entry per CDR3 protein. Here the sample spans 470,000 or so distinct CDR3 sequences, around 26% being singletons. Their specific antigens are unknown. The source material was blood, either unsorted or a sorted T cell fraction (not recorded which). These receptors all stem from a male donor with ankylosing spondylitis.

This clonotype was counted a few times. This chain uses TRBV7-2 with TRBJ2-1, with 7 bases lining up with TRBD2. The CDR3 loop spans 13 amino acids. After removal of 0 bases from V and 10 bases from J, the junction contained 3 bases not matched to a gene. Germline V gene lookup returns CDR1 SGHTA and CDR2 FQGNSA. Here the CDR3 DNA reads TGTGCCAGCAGCTTAGCGGGACTATTAGAGCAGTTCTTC. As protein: CASSLAGLLEQFF.

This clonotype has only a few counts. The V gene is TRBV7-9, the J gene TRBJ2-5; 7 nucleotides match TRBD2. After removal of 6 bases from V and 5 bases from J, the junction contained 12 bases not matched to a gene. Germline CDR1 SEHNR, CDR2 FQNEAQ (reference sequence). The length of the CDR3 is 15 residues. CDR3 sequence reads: CASSRERGGPETQYF. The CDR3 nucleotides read TGTGCCAGCAGTAGGGAGCGGGGCGGACCGGAGACCCAGTACTTC.

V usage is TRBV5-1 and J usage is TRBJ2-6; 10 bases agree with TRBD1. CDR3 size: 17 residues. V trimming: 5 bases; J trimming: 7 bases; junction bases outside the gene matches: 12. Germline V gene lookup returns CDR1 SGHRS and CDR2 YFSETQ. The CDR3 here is CASRSGQGVIRANVLTF. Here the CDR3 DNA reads TGCGCCAGCAGGTCTGGACAGGGGGTAATCCGAGCCAACGTCCTGACTTTC.

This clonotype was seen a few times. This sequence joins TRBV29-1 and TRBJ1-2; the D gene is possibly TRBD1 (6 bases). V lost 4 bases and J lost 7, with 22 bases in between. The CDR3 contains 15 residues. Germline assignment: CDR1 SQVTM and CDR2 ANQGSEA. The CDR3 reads CSVGGAIGRASGYTF. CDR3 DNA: TGCAGCGTTGGGGGGGCTATTGGGCGCGCAAGTGGCTACACCTTC.

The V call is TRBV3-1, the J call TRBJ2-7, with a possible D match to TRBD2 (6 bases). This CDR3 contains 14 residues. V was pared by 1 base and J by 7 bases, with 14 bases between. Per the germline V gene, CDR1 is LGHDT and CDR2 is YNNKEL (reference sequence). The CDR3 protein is CASSQGAGLREQYF. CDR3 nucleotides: TGTGCCAGCAGCCAAGGGGCGGGATTGAGGGAGCAGTACTTC.

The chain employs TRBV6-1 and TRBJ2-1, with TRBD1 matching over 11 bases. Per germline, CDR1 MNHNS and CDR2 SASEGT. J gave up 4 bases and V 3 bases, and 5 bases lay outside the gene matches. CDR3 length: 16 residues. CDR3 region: CASSDTGQGAYNEQFF. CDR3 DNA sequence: TGTGCCAGCAGTGATACCGGACAGGGGGCTTACAATGAGCAGTTCTTC.

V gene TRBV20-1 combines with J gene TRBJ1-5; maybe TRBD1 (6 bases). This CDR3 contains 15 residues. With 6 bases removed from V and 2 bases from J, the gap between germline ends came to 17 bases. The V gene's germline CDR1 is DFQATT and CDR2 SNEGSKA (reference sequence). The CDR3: CSAGGGEWGNQPQHF. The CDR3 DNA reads TGCAGTGCGGGAGGGGGGGAGTGGGGCAATCAGCCCCAGCATTTT.

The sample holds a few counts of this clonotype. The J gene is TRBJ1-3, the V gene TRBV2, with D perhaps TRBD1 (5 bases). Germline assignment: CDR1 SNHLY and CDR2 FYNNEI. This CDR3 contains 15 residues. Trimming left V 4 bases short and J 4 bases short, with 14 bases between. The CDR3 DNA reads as TGTGCCAGCAGTGCTGACAGCCCTTCCGGAAACACCATATATTTT. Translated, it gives CASSADSPSGNTIYF. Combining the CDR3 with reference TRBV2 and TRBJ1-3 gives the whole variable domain EPEVTQTPSHQVTQMGQEVILRCVPISNHLYFYWYRQILGQKVEFLVSFYNNEISEKSEIFDDQFSVERPDGSNFTLKIRSTKLEDSAMYFCASSADSPSGNTIYFGEGSWLTVV.

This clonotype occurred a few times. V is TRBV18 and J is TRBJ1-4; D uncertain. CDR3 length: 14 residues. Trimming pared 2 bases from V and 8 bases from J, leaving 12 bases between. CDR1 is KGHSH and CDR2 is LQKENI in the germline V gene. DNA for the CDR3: TGTGCCAGCTCACCAACGGGTATCGGGGAAAAACTGTTTTTT. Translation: CASSPTGIGEKLFF.

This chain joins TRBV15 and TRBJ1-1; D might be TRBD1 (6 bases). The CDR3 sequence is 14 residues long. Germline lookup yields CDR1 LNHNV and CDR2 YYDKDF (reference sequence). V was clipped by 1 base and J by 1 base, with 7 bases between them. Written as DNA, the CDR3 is TGTGCCACCAGCAGAGGACAGGCGAACACTGAAGCTTTCTTT. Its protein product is CATSRGQANTEAFF.

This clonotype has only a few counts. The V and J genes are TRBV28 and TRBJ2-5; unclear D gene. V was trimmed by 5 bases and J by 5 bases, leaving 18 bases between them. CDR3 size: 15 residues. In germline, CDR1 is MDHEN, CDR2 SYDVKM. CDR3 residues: CASSTPPGYGETQYF. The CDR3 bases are TGTGCCAGCAGTACCCCCCCCGGATATGGCGAGACCCAGTACTTC.

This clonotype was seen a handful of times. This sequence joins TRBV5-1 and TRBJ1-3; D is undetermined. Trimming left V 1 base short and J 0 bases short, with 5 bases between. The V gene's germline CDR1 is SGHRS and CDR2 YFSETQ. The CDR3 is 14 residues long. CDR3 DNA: TGCGCCAGCAGCTTGAGAAGCTCTGGAAACACCATATATTTT. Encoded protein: CASSLRSSGNTIYF.

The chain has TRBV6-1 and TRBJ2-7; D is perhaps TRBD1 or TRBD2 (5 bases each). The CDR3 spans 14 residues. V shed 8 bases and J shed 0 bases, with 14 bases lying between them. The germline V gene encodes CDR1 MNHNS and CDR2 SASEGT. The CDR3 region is CASHPGTVSYEQYF. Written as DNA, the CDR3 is TGTGCCAGCCACCCCGGGACGGTCTCCTACGAGCAGTACTTC.

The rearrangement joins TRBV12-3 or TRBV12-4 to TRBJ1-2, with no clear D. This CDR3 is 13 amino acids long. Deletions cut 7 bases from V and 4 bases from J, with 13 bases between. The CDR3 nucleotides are TGTGCCAGCACCCGAGCAGGCAGCTATGGCTACACCTTC. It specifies CASTRAGSYGYTF.

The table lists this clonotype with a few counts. The CDR3 is CASRGGGGRDEQYF. CDR3 DNA sequence: TGTGCCAGCAGAGGTGGTGGGGGACGCGACGAGCAGTACTTC. This chain connects TRBV27 to TRBJ2-7; the D call may be TRBD1 or TRBD2 (5 bases each). This CDR3 spans 14 amino acids. The V end lost 6 bases, the J end lost 5 bases, and 17 bases lay between the germline ends. Germline V lookup: CDR1 MNHEY, CDR2 SMNVEV (reference sequence).

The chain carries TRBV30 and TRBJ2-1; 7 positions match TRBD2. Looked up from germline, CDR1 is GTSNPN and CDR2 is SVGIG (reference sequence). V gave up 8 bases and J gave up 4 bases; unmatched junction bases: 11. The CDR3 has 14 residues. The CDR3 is CAQDRGGRYNEQFF. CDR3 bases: TGTGCCCAGGATCGGGGAGGGCGATACAATGAGCAGTTCTTC.

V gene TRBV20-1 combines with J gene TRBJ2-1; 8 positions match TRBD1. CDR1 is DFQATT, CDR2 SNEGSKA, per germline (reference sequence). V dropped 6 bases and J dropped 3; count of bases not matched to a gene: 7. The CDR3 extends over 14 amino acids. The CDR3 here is CSATGTGDYNEQFF. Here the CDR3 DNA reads TGCAGTGCCACCGGGACAGGAGACTACAATGAGCAGTTCTTC.

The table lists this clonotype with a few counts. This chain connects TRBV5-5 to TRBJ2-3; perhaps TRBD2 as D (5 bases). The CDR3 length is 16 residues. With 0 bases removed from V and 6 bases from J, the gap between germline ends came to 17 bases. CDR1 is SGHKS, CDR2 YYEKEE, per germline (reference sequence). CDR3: CASSLAEGAVGDTQYF. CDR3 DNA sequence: TGTGCCAGCAGCTTGGCCGAGGGAGCGGTGGGGGATACGCAGTATTTT.

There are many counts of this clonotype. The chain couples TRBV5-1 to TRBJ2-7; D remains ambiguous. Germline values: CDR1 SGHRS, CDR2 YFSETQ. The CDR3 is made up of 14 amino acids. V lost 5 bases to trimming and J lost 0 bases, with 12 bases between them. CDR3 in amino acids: CASRPTATSYEQYF. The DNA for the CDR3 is TGCGCCAGCAGACCAACAGCAACCTCCTACGAGCAGTACTTC.